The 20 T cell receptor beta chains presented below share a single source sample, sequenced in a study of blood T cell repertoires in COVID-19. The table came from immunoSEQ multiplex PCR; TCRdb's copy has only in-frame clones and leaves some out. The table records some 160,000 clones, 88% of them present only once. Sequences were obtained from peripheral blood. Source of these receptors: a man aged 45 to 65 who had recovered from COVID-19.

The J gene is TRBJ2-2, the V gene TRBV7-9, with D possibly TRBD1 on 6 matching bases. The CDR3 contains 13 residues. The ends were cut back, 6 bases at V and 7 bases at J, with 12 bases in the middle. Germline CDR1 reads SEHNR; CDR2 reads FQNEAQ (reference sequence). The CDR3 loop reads CASRLQGYGELFF. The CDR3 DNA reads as TGTGCCAGCAGACTACAGGGCTACGGGGAGCTGTTTTTT.

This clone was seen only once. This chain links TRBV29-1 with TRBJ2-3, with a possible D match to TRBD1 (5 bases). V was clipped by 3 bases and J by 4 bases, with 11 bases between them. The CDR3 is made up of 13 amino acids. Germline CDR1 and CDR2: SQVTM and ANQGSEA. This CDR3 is CSVDLQGPDTQYF. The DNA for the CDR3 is TGCAGCGTTGATCTCCAGGGCCCAGATACGCAGTATTTT.

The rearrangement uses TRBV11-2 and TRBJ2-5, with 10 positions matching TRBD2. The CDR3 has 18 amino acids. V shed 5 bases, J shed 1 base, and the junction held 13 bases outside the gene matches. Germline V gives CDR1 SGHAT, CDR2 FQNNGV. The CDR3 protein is CASSGGGGLAEIQETQYF. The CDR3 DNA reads TGTGCCAGCAGCGGGGGTGGTGGACTAGCGGAGATCCAAGAGACCCAGTACTTC. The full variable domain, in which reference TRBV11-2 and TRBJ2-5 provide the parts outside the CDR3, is EAGVAQSPRYKIIEKRQSVAFWCNPISGHATLYWYQQILGQGPKLLIQFQNNGVVDDSQLPKDRFSAERLKGVDSTLKIQPAKLEDSAVYLCASSGGGGLAEIQETQYFGPGTRLLVL.

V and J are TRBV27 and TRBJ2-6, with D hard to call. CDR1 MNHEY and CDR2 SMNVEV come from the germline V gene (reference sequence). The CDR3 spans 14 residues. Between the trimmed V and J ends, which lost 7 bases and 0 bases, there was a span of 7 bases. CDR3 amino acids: CASTPLSGANVLTF. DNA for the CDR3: TGTGCCAGCACCCCCCTCTCTGGGGCCAACGTCCTGACTTTC.

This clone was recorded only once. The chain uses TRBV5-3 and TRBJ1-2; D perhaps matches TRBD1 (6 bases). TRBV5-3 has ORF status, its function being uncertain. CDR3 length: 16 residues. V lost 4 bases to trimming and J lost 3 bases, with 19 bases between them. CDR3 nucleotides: TGTGCCAGAAGCCTACAAAACAGGGTTTTTGACTATGGCTACACCTTC. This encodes CARSLQNRVFDYGYTF.

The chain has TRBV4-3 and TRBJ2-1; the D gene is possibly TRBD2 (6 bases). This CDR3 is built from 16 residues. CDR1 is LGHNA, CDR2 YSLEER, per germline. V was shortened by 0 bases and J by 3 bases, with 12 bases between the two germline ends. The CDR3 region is CASSQEGGPSYNEQFF. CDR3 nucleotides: TGCGCCAGCAGCCAAGAAGGAGGGCCCAGCTACAATGAGCAGTTCTTC.

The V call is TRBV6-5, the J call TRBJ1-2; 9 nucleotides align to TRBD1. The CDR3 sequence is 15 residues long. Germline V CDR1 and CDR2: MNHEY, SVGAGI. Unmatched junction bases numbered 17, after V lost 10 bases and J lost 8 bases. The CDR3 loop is CAKKRSPGQGRGYTF. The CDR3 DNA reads TGTGCCAAGAAGCGTTCTCCGGGACAGGGTAGGGGCTACACCTTC.

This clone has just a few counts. The CDR3 spells CASSEAASGGAVEQYF. CDR3 bases: TGTGCCAGCAGTGAAGCGGCTAGCGGGGGGGCCGTTGAGCAGTACTTC. The chain carries TRBV6-1 and TRBJ2-7, with 12 bases lining up with TRBD2. The ends lost 0 bases at V and 7 bases at J; junction bases unmatched: 7. In germline, CDR1 is MNHNS, CDR2 SASEGT. The CDR3 contains 16 residues.

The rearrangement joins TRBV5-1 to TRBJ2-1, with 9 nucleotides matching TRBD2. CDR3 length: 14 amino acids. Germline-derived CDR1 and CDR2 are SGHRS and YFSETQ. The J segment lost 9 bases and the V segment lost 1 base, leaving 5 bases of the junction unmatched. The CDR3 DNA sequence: TGCGCCAGCAGCTTGAGTAGCGGGAGCGGTGAGCAGTTCTTC. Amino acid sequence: CASSLSSGSGEQFF.

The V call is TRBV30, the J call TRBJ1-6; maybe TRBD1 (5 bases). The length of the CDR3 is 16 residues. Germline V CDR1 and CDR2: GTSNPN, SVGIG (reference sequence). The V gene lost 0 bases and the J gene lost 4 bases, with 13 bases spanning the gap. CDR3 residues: CAWSVLGRGYNSPLHF. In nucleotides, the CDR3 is TGTGCCTGGAGTGTACTAGGGAGGGGATATAATTCACCCCTCCACTTT.

The CDR3 reads CASSQGVAGGQEQYF. Written as DNA, the CDR3 is TGCGCCAGCAGCCAAGGGGTAGCGGGAGGGCAAGAGCAGTACTTC. The gene calls are TRBV4-3 and TRBJ2-7; 11 bases map to TRBD2. The CDR3 length is 15 residues. The V segment lost 1 base and the J segment 7 bases; nucleotides outside the gene matches: 6. CDR1 LGHNA and CDR2 YSLEER come from the germline V gene.

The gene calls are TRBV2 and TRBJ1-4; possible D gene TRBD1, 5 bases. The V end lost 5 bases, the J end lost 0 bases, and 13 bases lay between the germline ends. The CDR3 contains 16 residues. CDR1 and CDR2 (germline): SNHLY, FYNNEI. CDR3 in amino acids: CASSWGGPSTNEKLFF. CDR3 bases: TGTGCCAGCAGTTGGGGGGGTCCCTCAACTAATGAAAAACTGTTTTTT.

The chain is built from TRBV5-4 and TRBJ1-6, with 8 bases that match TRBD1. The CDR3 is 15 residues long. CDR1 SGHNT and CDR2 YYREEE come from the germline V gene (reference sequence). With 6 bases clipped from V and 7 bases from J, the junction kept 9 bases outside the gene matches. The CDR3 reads CASNIGQGPNSPLHF. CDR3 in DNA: TGTGCCAGCAACATTGGACAGGGCCCCAATTCACCCCTCCACTTT. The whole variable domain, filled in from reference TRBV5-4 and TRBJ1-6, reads ETGVTQSPTHLIKTRGQQVTLRCSSQSGHNTVSWYQQALGQGPQFIFQYYREEENGRGNFPPRFSGLQFPNYSSELNVNALELDDSALYLCASNIGQGPNSPLHFGNGTRLTVT.

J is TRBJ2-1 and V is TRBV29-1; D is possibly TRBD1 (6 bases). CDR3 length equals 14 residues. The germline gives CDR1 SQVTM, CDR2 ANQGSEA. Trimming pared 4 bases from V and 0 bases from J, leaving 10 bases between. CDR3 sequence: CSVGRGSSYNEQFF. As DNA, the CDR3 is TGCAGCGTTGGAAGGGGGAGCTCCTACAATGAGCAGTTCTTC.

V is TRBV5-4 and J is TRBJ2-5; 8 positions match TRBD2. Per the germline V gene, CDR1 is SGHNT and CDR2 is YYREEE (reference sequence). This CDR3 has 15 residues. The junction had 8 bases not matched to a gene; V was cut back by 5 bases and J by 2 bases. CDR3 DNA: TGTGCCAGCAGTCCGGGGGAGCGGGGGCAAGAGACCCAGTACTTC. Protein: CASSPGERGQETQYF.

In nucleotides, the CDR3 is TGTGCCAGCAGCTTCGGGGAGTCAAACGAGCAGTACTTC. Its translation: CASSFGESNEQYF. The rearrangement links TRBV5-4 to TRBJ2-7, with TRBD2 as a possible D gene (5 bases). Germline V gene lookup returns CDR1 SGHNT and CDR2 YYREEE (reference sequence). V lost 2 bases, J lost 5 bases, and 11 bases lay in between. This CDR3 has 13 residues. Full variable domain (rest looked up from reference TRBV5-4 and TRBJ2-7): ETGVTQSPTHLIKTRGQQVTLRCSSQSGHNTVSWYQQALGQGPQFIFQYYREEENGRGNFPPRFSGLQFPNYSSELNVNALELDDSALYLCASSFGESNEQYFGPGTRLTVT.

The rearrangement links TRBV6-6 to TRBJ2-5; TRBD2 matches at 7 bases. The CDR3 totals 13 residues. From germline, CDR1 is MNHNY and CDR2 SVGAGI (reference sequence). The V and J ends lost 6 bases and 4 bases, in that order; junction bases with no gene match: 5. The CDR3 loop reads CASSAGVGETQYF. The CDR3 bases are TGTGCCAGCAGCGCGGGAGTAGGAGAGACCCAGTACTTC.

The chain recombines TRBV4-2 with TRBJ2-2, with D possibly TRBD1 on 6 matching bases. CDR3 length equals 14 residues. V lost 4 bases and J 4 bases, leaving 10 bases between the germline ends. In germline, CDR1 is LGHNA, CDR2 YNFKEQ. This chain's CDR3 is CASSLHRVTGELFF. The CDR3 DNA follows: TGTGCCAGCAGCCTCCACAGGGTCACCGGGGAGCTGTTTTTT.

The chain's CDR3 is CSVEGQGAYGYTF. As DNA, the CDR3 is TGCAGCGTTGAAGGGCAGGGGGCGTATGGCTACACCTTC. The chain couples TRBV29-1 to TRBJ1-2; 8 positions agree with TRBD1. Trimming took 1 base from V and 5 from J; bases not matched to a gene: 3. CDR1 and CDR2 (germline): SQVTM, ANQGSEA. This CDR3 comprises 13 residues.

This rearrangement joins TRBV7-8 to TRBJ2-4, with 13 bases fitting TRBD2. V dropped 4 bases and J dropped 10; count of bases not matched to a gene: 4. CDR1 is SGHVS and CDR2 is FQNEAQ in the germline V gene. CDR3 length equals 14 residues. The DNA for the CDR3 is TGTGCCAGCAGCTCGACGACTAGCGGGGGGATTCAGTACTTC. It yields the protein CASSSTTSGGIQYF. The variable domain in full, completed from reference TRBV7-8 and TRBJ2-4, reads GAGVSQSPRYKVAKRGQDVALRCDPISGHVSLFWYQQALGQGPEFLTYFQNEAQLDKSGLPSDRFFAERPEGSVSTLKIQRTQQEDSAVYLCASSSTTSGGIQYFGAGTRLSVL.